This TCR beta chain was retrieved from a study of cytomegalovirus exposure and HLA in healthy donors. Study results and limitations: The authors later linked a missense DCLRE1C variant to TCR beta V- and J-gene trimming.

As to this clone: What it binds is not known.

13 Jbeta primers and 60 Vbeta primers were used for the PCR. Sequenced by immunoSEQ multiplex PCR; TCRdb stores in-frame clones only, minus some. The sample shows around 150,000 clones, around 75% of them seen only once. The germline gives CDR1 MDHEN, CDR2 SYDVKM. With 3 bases removed from V and 0 bases from J, the gap between germline ends came to 9 bases. The length of the CDR3 is 15 residues. This sequence was found in a man aged 18 to 30 in good health and CMV-seropositive. Sample: PBMCs. The chain has TRBV28 and TRBJ2-1, with TRBD2 as a possible D gene (6 bases). The CDR3 loop is CASSFPSDSYNEQFF. The CDR3, as DNA: TGTGCCAGCAGTTTTCCTAGCGACTCCTACAATGAGCAGTTCTTC. The full variable domain, in which reference TRBV28 and TRBJ2-1 provide the parts outside the CDR3, is DVKVTQSSRYLVKRTGEKVFLECVQDMDHENMFWYRQDPGLGLRLIYFSYDVKMKEKGDIPEGYSVSREKKERFSLILESASTNQTSMYLCASSFPSDSYNEQFFGPGTRLTVL.